A single sample gave rise to the 29 T cell receptor beta chains below, sequenced in a study of cytomegalovirus exposure and HLA in healthy donors. PCR primers comprised 60 Vbeta and 13 Jbeta primers. Clones were read by immunoSEQ multiplex PCR, and TCRdb kept only the in-frame ones, dropping some. The table has about 200,000 clones, approximately 80% seen once. Sequenced: PBMCs. All receptors come from a woman under 40 in good health and CMV-seronegative.

The chain joins TRBV27 to TRBJ1-2, with 9 positions matching TRBD1. The CDR3 has 15 residues. The germline gives CDR1 MNHEY, CDR2 SMNVEV (reference sequence). V shed 4 bases and J 2 bases; nucleotides not matched to a gene: 5. Here the CDR3 DNA reads TGTGCCAGCAGTTCGTACAGGGGGCTAAACTATGGCTACACCTTC. It encodes CASSSYRGLNYGYTF.

The chain is built from TRBV5-1 and TRBJ2-1; D ambiguous. CDR3 length equals 13 residues. Germline V lookup: CDR1 SGHRS, CDR2 YFSETQ. Deletions cut 3 bases from V and 1 base from J, with 5 bases between. The CDR3 sequence is CASSYGSYNEQFF. The CDR3 region has the DNA TGCGCCAGCAGCTACGGGTCCTACAATGAGCAGTTCTTC.

The genes are TRBV10-3 and TRBJ1-5, with a possible D match to TRBD1 (5 bases). Germline CDR1 and CDR2: ENHRY and SYGVKD. The CDR3 loop spans 13 amino acids. Between the trimmed V and J ends, which lost 7 bases and 5 bases, there was a span of 12 bases. The CDR3 sequence is CAITGGGDQPQHF. The CDR3, as DNA: TGTGCCATCACCGGTGGGGGGGATCAGCCCCAGCATTTT.

The CDR3 reads CASSLFGQMNTEAFF. The DNA for the CDR3 is TGTGCCAGCAGTTTATTTGGGCAGATGAACACTGAAGCTTTCTTT. J is TRBJ1-1 and V is TRBV27; D gene uncertain. Trimming shortened V by 1 base and J by 0 bases, and 9 bases separated the two germline ends. The germline V gene has CDR1 MNHEY and CDR2 SMNVEV (reference sequence). The CDR3 spans 15 residues.

Turning to this clone: This sample also contains other DNA sequences that code for the same CDR3. V gene TRBV6-5 combines with J gene TRBJ1-1, with D possibly matching TRBD1 (6 bases). CDR3 length: 13 amino acids. Germline CDR1 and CDR2: MNHEY and SVGAGI. The germline V and J ends were trimmed by 5 bases and 1 base, with 8 bases remaining between them. The CDR3 region is CASSLQGNTEAFF. In nucleotides, the CDR3 is TGTGCCAGCAGTCTACAGGGGAACACTGAAGCTTTCTTT.

The V gene is TRBV6-5, the J gene TRBJ2-3; D is unresolved. V was cut by 5 bases and J by 5 bases, with 17 bases left in between. Germline V gene data show CDR1 as MNHEY and CDR2 as SVGAGI. The CDR3 runs to 15 residues. CDR3: CASSNNPASRDTQYF. CDR3 nucleotides: TGTGCCAGCAGTAACAACCCCGCCTCTAGAGATACGCAGTATTTT.

The J gene is TRBJ1-4, the V gene TRBV9; perhaps TRBD1 as D (5 bases). The V end was cut by 2 bases, the J end by 4 bases, with 12 bases between. The CDR3 extends over 15 amino acids. Germline CDR1 reads SGDLS; CDR2 reads YYNGEE. This CDR3 is CASSVARGINEKLFF. The CDR3 DNA is TGTGCCAGCAGCGTTGCCCGGGGGATTAATGAAAAACTGTTTTTT.

This chain uses TRBV30 with TRBJ1-2; 9 positions agree with TRBD1. V lost 2 bases to trimming and J lost 9 bases; unmatched junction nucleotides: 7. The germline gives CDR1 GTSNPN, CDR2 SVGIG (reference sequence). This CDR3 has 13 residues. The CDR3, as DNA: TGTGCCTGGAGTCCGCGACAGGGGGTGAGCTACACCTTC. It translates to CAWSPRQGVSYTF.

This chain uses TRBV11-2 with TRBJ2-5, with D possibly TRBD1 on 6 matching bases. The V end lost 3 bases, the J end lost 2 bases, and 10 bases lay between the germline ends. Germline V CDR1 and CDR2: SGHAT, FQNNGV. The CDR3 runs to 14 residues. The CDR3: CASSFGQPQETQYF. CDR3 coding DNA: TGTGCCAGCAGCTTCGGACAGCCTCAAGAGACCCAGTACTTC.

This clone was counted a few times. V is TRBV10-1 and J is TRBJ2-7, with TRBD1 matching 9 bases. The CDR3 is made up of 17 amino acids. Trimming took 3 bases from V and 2 from J; bases not matched to a gene: 11. Germline V gene data show CDR1 as WNHNN and CDR2 as SYGVQD (reference sequence). DNA of the CDR3: TGCGCCAGCAGTGATAGGGTTAGCGGACAGGGGACCTACGAGCAGTACTTC. It encodes CASSDRVSGQGTYEQYF.

The chain employs TRBV5-1 and TRBJ2-7, with TRBD2 matching over 11 bases. The germline gives CDR1 SGHRS, CDR2 YFSETQ. The CDR3 extends over 14 amino acids. The J segment lost 3 bases and the V segment lost 4 bases, leaving 3 bases of the junction unmatched. The CDR3: CASSAGTSGYEQYF. The CDR3 DNA is TGCGCCAGCAGCGCCGGGACTAGCGGCTACGAGCAGTACTTC.

V and J are TRBV27 and TRBJ1-5; D gene ambiguous. This CDR3 has 13 residues. Germline assignment: CDR1 MNHEY and CDR2 SMNVEV (reference sequence). V dropped 3 bases and J dropped 7 bases, with 10 bases sitting between them. The CDR3, as DNA: TGTGCCAGCAGTTTCAGGCCCAGGCAGCCCCAGCATTTT. It translates to CASSFRPRQPQHF.

The chain links TRBV30 to TRBJ1-2, with D possibly TRBD1 on 6 matching bases. The ends were cut back, 1 base at V and 8 bases at J, with 14 bases in the middle. Germline CDR1 GTSNPN, CDR2 SVGIG (reference sequence). The CDR3 has 13 residues. The CDR3 protein is CAWSALTGSGYTF. CDR3 DNA: TGTGCCTGGAGTGCTCTTACAGGGAGCGGCTACACCTTC.

The V gene is TRBV30, the J gene TRBJ2-7; 7 bases fit TRBD2. J was trimmed by 3 bases and V by 2 bases; bases with no gene match: 10. Looked up from germline, CDR1 is GTSNPN and CDR2 is SVGIG (reference sequence). This CDR3 comprises 15 residues. The CDR3 sequence: CAWSTPLADYYEQYF. The CDR3 coding sequence is TGTGCCTGGAGTACCCCGCTAGCGGATTACTACGAGCAGTACTTC.

CDR3 protein: CASSDPMSSGNTIYF. CDR3 DNA sequence: TGTGCCAGCAGTGACCCCATGAGCTCTGGAAACACCATATATTTT. The chain joins TRBV25-1 to TRBJ1-3; no firm D call. V was pared by 3 bases and J by 0 bases, with 9 bases between. The CDR3 has 15 residues. Germline V gives CDR1 MGHDK, CDR2 SYGVNS. The variable domain in full, completed from reference TRBV25-1 and TRBJ1-3, reads EADIYQTPRYLVIGTGKKITLECSQTMGHDKMYWYQQDPGMELHLIHYSYGVNSTEKGDLSSESTVSRIRTEHFPLTLESARPSHTSQYLCASSDPMSSGNTIYFGEGSWLTVV.

This chain connects TRBV6-6 to TRBJ2-1; 8 bases match TRBD1. The trim removed 2 bases at V and 8 bases at J, leaving 2 bases unmatched. The germline CDR1 and CDR2 sequences are MNHNY and SVGAGI (reference sequence). This CDR3 comprises 13 residues. In DNA form, the CDR3 reads TGTGCCAGCAGTTACACGACAGGGGATGAGCAGTTCTTC. It encodes CASSYTTGDEQFF.

The V gene is TRBV5-4, the J gene TRBJ1-4; D is ambiguous. The CDR3 consists of 12 residues. V was trimmed by 0 bases and J by 14 bases, leaving 11 bases between them. The germline V gene encodes CDR1 SGHNT and CDR2 YYREEE (reference sequence). The chain's CDR3 is CASSLGGGNLFF. The CDR3 DNA follows: TGTGCCAGCAGCTTGGGGGGAGGAAATCTGTTTTTT.

This sequence joins TRBV6-5 and TRBJ1-1, with D maybe TRBD1 (5 bases). Germline values: CDR1 MNHEY, CDR2 SVGAGI. There are 14 residues in the CDR3. Deletions cut 4 bases from V and 3 bases from J, with 12 bases between. DNA of the CDR3: TGTGCCAGCAGTTTACAGGTCGCGGACACTGAAGCTTTCTTT. Translation gives CASSLQVADTEAFF.

The V gene is TRBV7-9, the J gene TRBJ2-1; 10 nucleotides line up with TRBD2. This CDR3 is 15 amino acids long. V shed 5 bases and J 4 bases; nucleotides not matched to a gene: 5. Germline-derived CDR1 and CDR2 are SEHNR and FQNEAQ (reference sequence). CDR3 DNA: TGTGCCAGCAGCCTGGCACTAGCGGGGTACAATGAGCAGTTCTTC. Amino acid sequence: CASSLALAGYNEQFF.

This clone showed up just a few times. The gene calls are TRBV5-1 and TRBJ2-1; D gene unclear. Trimming took 0 bases from V and 7 from J, leaving 5 bases between them. Germline CDR1 reads SGHRS; CDR2 reads YFSETQ. The CDR3 covers 12 residues. CDR3 region: CASSLVYNEQFF. The DNA for the CDR3 is TGCGCCAGCAGCTTGGTCTATAATGAGCAGTTCTTC.

The chain links TRBV27 to TRBJ2-5; TRBD1 matches at 10 bases. Matching the DNA end better, TRBJ2-7 makes the J call doubtful. Per the germline V gene, CDR1 is MNHEY and CDR2 is SMNVEV (reference sequence). CDR3 length: 15 residues. In DNA, the CDR3 is TGTGCCAGCAGGGCATCCGGGACAGGGGCGTACGAGCAGTACTTC. It specifies CASRASGTGAYEQYF.

CDR3: CASSLGAHEQFF. For the CDR3, the DNA is TGTGCCAGCAGTCTGGGAGCTCATGAGCAGTTCTTC. The chain carries TRBV28 and TRBJ2-1, with a tentative D call TRBD2 (5 bases). Germline assignment: CDR1 MDHEN and CDR2 SYDVKM. The CDR3 sequence is 12 residues long. With 5 bases removed from V and 8 bases from J, the gap between germline ends came to 10 bases.

The chain carries TRBV30 and TRBJ1-5; unclear D gene. Germline V gene lookup returns CDR1 GTSNPN and CDR2 SVGIG (reference sequence). The CDR3 is 15 residues long. DNA for the CDR3: TGTGCATATACTCGGGGAGGGATTAGCAATCAGCCCCAGCATTTT. This codes for CAYTRGGISNQPQHF.

The J gene is TRBJ1-1, the V gene TRBV5-1, with unresolved D. V lost 4 bases and J 0 bases, leaving 10 bases between the germline ends. The germline V gene has CDR1 SGHRS and CDR2 YFSETQ. This CDR3 region has 14 residues. CDR3 nucleotide sequence: TGCGCCAGCAGCAACACAGCCCTGAACACTGAAGCTTTCTTT. Protein: CASSNTALNTEAFF.

The chain links TRBV5-4 to TRBJ2-2; 7 bases are shared with TRBD1. V shed 1 base, J shed 1 base, and the junction held 4 bases outside the gene matches. Germline CDR1 is SGHNT and CDR2 is YYREEE (reference sequence). CDR3 length: 16 amino acids. The CDR3 nucleotides read TGTGCCAGCAGCTTGAAGACAGGGAGGAACACCGGGGAGCTGTTTTTT. It specifies CASSLKTGRNTGELFF.

The chain employs TRBV5-6 and TRBJ1-5; 7 nucleotides agree with TRBD1. Germline V CDR1 and CDR2: SGHDT, YYEEEE. CDR3 length: 15 amino acids. The V segment lost 3 bases and the J segment 2 bases; nucleotides outside the gene matches: 5. CDR3: CASSSMGTGNQPQHF. Here the CDR3 DNA reads TGTGCCAGCAGCTCTATGGGGACAGGCAATCAGCCCCAGCATTTT.

This chain uses TRBV5-4 with TRBJ2-1; 12 bases agree with TRBD2. Germline CDR1 reads SGHNT; CDR2 reads YYREEE (reference sequence). The ends lost 3 bases at V and 9 bases at J; junction bases unmatched: 10. The CDR3 is 16 amino acids. CDR3 nucleotides: TGTGCCAGCAGCTCCCCCCTAGCGGGGGGGCCTGGTGAGCAGTTCTTC. This translates into CASSSPLAGGPGEQFF.

This clone was counted only a few times. The chain recombines TRBV5-1 with TRBJ2-3; D is perhaps TRBD1 (5 bases). The germline V and J ends were trimmed by 0 bases and 2 bases, with 7 bases remaining between them. The CDR3 has 14 amino acids. Germline assignment: CDR1 SGHRS and CDR2 YFSETQ. The CDR3 reads CASSLGQLTDTQYF. CDR3 nucleotide sequence: TGCGCCAGCAGCTTGGGACAGCTCACAGATACGCAGTATTTT.

The chain combines TRBV19 with TRBJ2-5, with D perhaps matching TRBD2 (7 bases). Trimming cost V 5 bases and J 5 bases, with 18 bases left between them. The CDR3 covers 15 residues. The germline V gene has CDR1 LNHDA and CDR2 SQIVND (reference sequence). CDR3 sequence: CASSGRWTRGETQYF. The CDR3 DNA follows: TGTGCCAGTAGTGGGAGGTGGACTAGGGGGGAGACCCAGTACTTC. Full variable domain (outside the CDR3, taken from reference TRBV19 and TRBJ2-5): DGGITQSPKYLFRKEGQNVTLSCEQNLNHDAMYWYRQDPGQGLRLIYYSQIVNDFQKGDIAEGYSVSREKKESFPLTVTSAQKNPTAFYLCASSGRWTRGETQYFGPGTRLLVL.